This is a list of T cell receptor beta chains from one sample in a study of OX40 agonist ivuxolimab in advanced cancers. Clones were read by immunoSEQ multiplex PCR, and TCRdb kept only the in-frame ones, dropping some. The repertoire holds around 68,000 clones, approximately 90% seen once, with more than 0.85% in the top ten. Sequences were derived from CD4+ or CD8+ T cells sorted from blood, sampled in a trial of the OX40 agonist ivuxolimab. The receptors come from an adult with an advanced solid tumor such as melanoma, head and neck, liver or kidney cancer. CDR3s include the opening cysteine and the closing phenylalanine or tryptophan. The order of the fields is clone size, V gene, J gene, CDR3 protein. Only part of the rows carry a size: once, few, many, or a class if the clone is expanded.

abundance: NA; v_gene: TRBV11-2; j_gene: TRBJ2-5; CDR3aa: CASSPGGAKETQYF
abundance: once; v_gene: TRBV10-1; j_gene: TRBJ2-2; CDR3aa: CASSSRDTGELFF
abundance: NA; v_gene: TRBV5-1; j_gene: TRBJ2-3; CDR3aa: CASSLNGGSTDTQYF
abundance: NA; v_gene: TRBV27; j_gene: TRBJ1-2; CDR3aa: CASSFTGRYGYTF
abundance: once; v_gene: TRBV7-3; j_gene: TRBJ2-5; CDR3aa: CASSRGTSGSWETQYF
abundance: NA; v_gene: TRBV11-2; j_gene: TRBJ2-5; CDR3aa: CASSLVGLETQYF
abundance: NA; v_gene: TRBV6-5; j_gene: TRBJ2-7; CDR3aa: CASSGTSGINEQYF
abundance: NA; v_gene: TRBV29-1; j_gene: TRBJ2-1; CDR3aa: CSVKVAGEQFF
abundance: NA; v_gene: TRBV5-1; j_gene: TRBJ1-1; CDR3aa: CASSRFAGEVMNTEAFF
abundance: few; v_gene: TRBV27; j_gene: TRBJ1-6; CDR3aa: CASSLQTGNSPLHF
abundance: NA; v_gene: TRBV19; j_gene: TRBJ2-2; CDR3aa: CASSVRGELFF
abundance: NA; v_gene: TRBV7-9; j_gene: TRBJ1-1; CDR3aa: CASSLMQVSNTEAFF
abundance: NA; v_gene: TRBV5-1; j_gene: TRBJ2-5; CDR3aa: CASRSGETQYF
abundance: NA; v_gene: TRBV6-1; j_gene: TRBJ1-3; CDR3aa: CASSDLGASSGNTIYF
abundance: NA; v_gene: TRBV11-2; j_gene: TRBJ2-2; CDR3aa: CASSTRLAGGTGELFF
abundance: once; v_gene: TRBV6-1; j_gene: TRBJ1-1; CDR3aa: CASMSSSTGNTEAFF
abundance: NA; v_gene: TRBV13; j_gene: TRBJ2-5; CDR3aa: CASSLGSGGPRETQYF
abundance: NA; v_gene: TRBV10-3; j_gene: TRBJ1-5; CDR3aa: CAISEDQQPQHF
abundance: NA; v_gene: TRBV10-3; j_gene: TRBJ2-1; CDR3aa: CAINGENLRNEQFF
abundance: NA; v_gene: TRBV10-2; j_gene: TRBJ2-3; CDR3aa: CASRVPATDTQYF